This TCR beta chain came from a study of T-cell reconstitution after alpha-beta-depleted transplantation in children. Broader study findings: T-cell counts and diversity at one year post-transplant came mainly from newly produced T cells.

This clonotype was observed a handful of times. The antigen is unknown. It was with unique molecular identifiers that the TCRbeta library was prepared. MiXCR, run by TCRdb on the PCR reads, gives a single entry per CDR3 protein. The sample lists about 210,000 distinct CDR3 sequences, under 20% occurring once. Germline V gives CDR1 SGHRS, CDR2 YFSETQ. The CDR3 runs 15 residues. With V trimmed by 3 bases and J by 0 bases, 2 bases remained unmatched. This chain links TRBV5-1 with TRBJ1-2, with TRBD1 identical over 10 bases. The receptor was derived from a male patient aged 2 to 10 who had a stem cell transplant for acute lymphoblastic leukemia, so the T cells may come from the graft donor. This material consisted of PBMCs, mostly from graft donor cells, taken 360 days after TCRalphabeta/CD19-depleted stem cell transplant. Written as DNA, the CDR3 is TGCGCCAGCAGCTGGGGGACAGGGGCTAACTATGGCTACACCTTC. This sequence encodes CASSWGTGANYGYTF. The full variable domain, completed using reference TRBV5-1 and TRBJ1-2, is KAGVTQTPRYLIKTRGQQVTLSCSPISGHRSVSWYQQTPGQGLQFLFEYFSETQRNKGNFPGRFSGRQFSNSRSEMNVSTLELGDSALYLCASSWGTGANYGYTFGSGTRLTVV.